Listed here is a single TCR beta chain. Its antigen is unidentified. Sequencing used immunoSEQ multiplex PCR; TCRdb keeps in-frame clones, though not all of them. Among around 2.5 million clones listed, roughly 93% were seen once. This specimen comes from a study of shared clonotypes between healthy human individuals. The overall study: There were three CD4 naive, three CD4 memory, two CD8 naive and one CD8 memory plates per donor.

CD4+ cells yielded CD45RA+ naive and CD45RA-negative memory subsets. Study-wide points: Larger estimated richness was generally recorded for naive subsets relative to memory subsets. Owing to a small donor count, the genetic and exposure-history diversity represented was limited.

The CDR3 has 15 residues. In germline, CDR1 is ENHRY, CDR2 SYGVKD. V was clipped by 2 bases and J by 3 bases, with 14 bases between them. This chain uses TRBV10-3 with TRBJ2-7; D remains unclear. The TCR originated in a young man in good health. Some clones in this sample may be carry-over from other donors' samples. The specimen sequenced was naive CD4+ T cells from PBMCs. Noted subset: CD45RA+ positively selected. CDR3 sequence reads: CAISEGAARVYEQYF. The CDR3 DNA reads TGTGCCATCAGTGAGGGTGCTGCAAGAGTCTACGAGCAGTACTTC.